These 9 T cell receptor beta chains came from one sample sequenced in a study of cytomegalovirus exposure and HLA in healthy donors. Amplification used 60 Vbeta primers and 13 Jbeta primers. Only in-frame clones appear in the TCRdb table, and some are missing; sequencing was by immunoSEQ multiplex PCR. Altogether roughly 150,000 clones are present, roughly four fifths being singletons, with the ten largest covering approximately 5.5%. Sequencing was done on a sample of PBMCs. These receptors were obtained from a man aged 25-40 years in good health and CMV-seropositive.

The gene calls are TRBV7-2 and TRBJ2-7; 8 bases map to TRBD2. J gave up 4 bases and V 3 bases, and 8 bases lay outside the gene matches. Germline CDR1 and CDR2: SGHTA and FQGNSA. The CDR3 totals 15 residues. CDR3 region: CASSLRERGWYEQYF. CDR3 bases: TGTGCCAGCAGCTTGAGGGAGCGGGGGTGGTACGAGCAGTACTTC.

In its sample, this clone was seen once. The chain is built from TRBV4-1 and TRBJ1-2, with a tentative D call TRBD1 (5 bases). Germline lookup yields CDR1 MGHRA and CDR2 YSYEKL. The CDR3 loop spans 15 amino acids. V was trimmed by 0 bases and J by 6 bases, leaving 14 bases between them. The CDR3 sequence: CASSQDLTVPNGYTF. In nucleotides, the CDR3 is TGCGCCAGCAGCCAAGATCTGACAGTTCCTAATGGCTACACCTTC.

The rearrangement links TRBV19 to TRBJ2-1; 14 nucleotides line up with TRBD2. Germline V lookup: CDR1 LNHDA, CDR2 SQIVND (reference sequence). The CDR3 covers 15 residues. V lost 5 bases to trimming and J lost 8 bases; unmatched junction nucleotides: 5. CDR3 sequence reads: CASSLRGLAGDEQFF. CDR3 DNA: TGTGCCAGTAGTTTGAGGGGACTAGCGGGAGATGAGCAGTTCTTC.

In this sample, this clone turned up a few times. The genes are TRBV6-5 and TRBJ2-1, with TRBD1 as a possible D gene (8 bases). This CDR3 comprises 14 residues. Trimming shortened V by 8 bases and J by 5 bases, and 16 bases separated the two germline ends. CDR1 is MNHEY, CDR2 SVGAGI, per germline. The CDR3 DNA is TGTGCCAGCTCACAGGGGGGGGACAACAATGAGCAGTTCTTC. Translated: CASSQGGDNNEQFF.

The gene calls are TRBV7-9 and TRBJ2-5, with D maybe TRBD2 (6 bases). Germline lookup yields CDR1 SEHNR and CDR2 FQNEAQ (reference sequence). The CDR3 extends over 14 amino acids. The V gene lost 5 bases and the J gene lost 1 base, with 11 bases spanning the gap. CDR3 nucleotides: TGTGCCAGCAGCCCCCACGGGGGCCAAGAGACCCAGTACTTC. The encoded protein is CASSPHGGQETQYF.

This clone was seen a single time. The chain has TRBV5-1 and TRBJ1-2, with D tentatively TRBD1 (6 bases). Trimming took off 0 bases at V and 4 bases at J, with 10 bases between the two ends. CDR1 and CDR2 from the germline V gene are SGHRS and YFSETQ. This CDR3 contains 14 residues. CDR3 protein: CASSLAQGSYGYTF. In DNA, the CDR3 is TGCGCCAGCAGCTTGGCCCAGGGGAGCTATGGCTACACCTTC.

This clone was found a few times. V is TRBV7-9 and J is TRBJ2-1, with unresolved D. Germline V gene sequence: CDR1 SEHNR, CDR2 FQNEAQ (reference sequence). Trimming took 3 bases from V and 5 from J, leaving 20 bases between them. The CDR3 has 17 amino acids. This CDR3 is CASSLIRRGMENNEQFF. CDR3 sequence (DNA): TGTGCCAGCAGCTTGATACGTAGAGGCATGGAAAACAATGAGCAGTTCTTC.

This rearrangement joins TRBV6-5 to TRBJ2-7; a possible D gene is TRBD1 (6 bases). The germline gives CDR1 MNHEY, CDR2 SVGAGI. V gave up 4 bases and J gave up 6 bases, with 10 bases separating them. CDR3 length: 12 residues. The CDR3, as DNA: TGTGCCAGCAGTTCGACAGGTTCCGAGCAGTACTTC. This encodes CASSSTGSEQYF.

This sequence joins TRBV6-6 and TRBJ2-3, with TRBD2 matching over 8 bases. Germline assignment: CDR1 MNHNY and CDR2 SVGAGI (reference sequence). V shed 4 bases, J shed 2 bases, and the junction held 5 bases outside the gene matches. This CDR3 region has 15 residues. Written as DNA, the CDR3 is TGTGCCAGCAGTTCGGTAGCGGGGTACACAGATACGCAGTATTTT. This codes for CASSSVAGYTDTQYF.